This TCR beta chain was identified in a study of blood T cell repertoires in COVID-19 (dated by TCRdb to between 2020 and 2021). Describing the broader study: The collaborator samples originated in the United States, Italy and Spain and spanned the acute and convalescent phases of COVID-19. The prospective study material was composed of cDNA or gDNA derived from T cells, B-cell-depleted T cells, or PBMCs. The dataset comprised deeply sampled blood TCRbeta repertoires from subjects exposed to, actively infected with, or recovered from COVID-19. The repertoires were made available in a free public database intended to serve as a resource for research on the immune response to SARS-CoV-2. Samples were obtained from the ongoing ImmuneRACE study (first 160 participants) and from over 1,000 subjects provided by 6 global collaborators. A de-identified subject ID, COVID-19 status, age in years and sex were almost always included in the sample metadata. Where HLA class I and class II types were available, the types were taken from metadata supplied by the sample provider, not from assay-based typing.

Study-level results and caveats: How much clinical and demographic metadata was included differed by source and by participant, and the metadata was provided uncurated.

This clone was picked up a small number of times. Its antigen is still unknown. The sample holds no much larger clone one base away, and base qualities are not on file. The immunoSEQ Assay, a bias-controlled multiplex PCR, was used to amplify TCRbeta CDR3 regions from genomic DNA. Concerning the study's data processing: Within the assay, amplification of reference gene primers was used to estimate how many nucleated cells each sample contained. To quantify the absolute abundance of each unique TCRbeta CDR3 rearrangement, sequence reads were collapsed and filtered. For each sample, productive Simpson clonality was calculated as the square root of Simpson's diversity index over productive rearrangements. The source is immuneACCESS, and TCRdb retained only in-frame sequences with V and J called. Part of the clones is not carried over; for the studies checked, unresolved V genes explain less than half of this, and the remainder is unexplained. Clone size and the V and J calls come from that table; the DNA yielded D and trimming. This sample holds over 100,000 clones; 85% were observed only once. Jointly, the top ten make up 11% of the sample.

Whole blood was collected in K2EDTA tubes by collaborating institutions according to the institutions' own protocols. For TCRbeta analysis, collaborators shipped samples in one of three forms: frozen whole blood, isolated PBMCs, or DNA extracted from either of those sample types. Trimming takes 1 base from V and 2 bases from J, and the germline ends sit 15 bases apart. The CDR3 goes from the cysteine to the phenylalanine over 18 residues. The only DNA kept is the CDR3, 54 bases in frame from the first base. In the germline V gene, CDR1 corresponds to SGHTA and CDR2 to FQGNSA. This sequence was found in an elderly man with acute or convalescent COVID-19. The rearrangement joined TRBV7-2 to TRBJ1-6; no D gene is confidently identified. The sample comprised peripheral blood. The DNA is as follows: TGTGCCAGCAGCTTAGAAGGCCGGGGAAGGACCTATAATTCACCCCTCCACTTT. Translated, it gives CASSLEGRGRTYNSPLHF.